Many counts were recorded for the clone carrying this T cell receptor (beta chain). The data belong to a study of identical twins. Germline V CDR1 and CDR2: SGHRS, YFSETQ. V gave up 6 bases and J gave up 3 bases; unmatched junction bases: 7. The CDR3 consists of 14 residues. TCRdb used MiXCR to reprocess the 5' RACE reads, holding one entry per CDR3 protein. The repertoire holds some 710,000 distinct CDR3 sequences, with 5.5% to 6.5% as singletons. Source material: naive T cells sorted from blood. The receptor was derived from a man between 18 and 29 years old in good health. This sequence joins TRBV5-1 and TRBJ2-7; TRBD1 matches 9 bases. CDR3 nucleotides: TGCGCCAGCACCCCGACAGGGGGAAACTACGAGCAGTACTTC. This encodes CASTPTGGNYEQYF. The variable domain in full, with the rest retrieved from reference TRBV5-1 and TRBJ2-7, is KAGVTQTPRYLIKTRGQQVTLSCSPISGHRSVSWYQQTPGQGLQFLFEYFSETQRNKGNFPGRFSGRQFSNSRSEMNVSTLELGDSALYLCASTPTGGNYEQYFGPGTRLTVT.